This T cell receptor (beta chain) was captured in a study of T cells in women clearing cervical HPV infection. Study outcomes and limitations: CIN3+ cases had significantly higher TCR richness than controls; evenness did not differ. TRBV6-7 abundance was lower in cases than controls (0.11% versus 0.16%).

Genomic DNA, averaging roughly 1,200 ng per sample, yielded TCR beta CDR3 via immunoSEQ. The data were produced by immunoSEQ multiplex PCR, yet TCRdb's version contains in-frame clones alone and is incomplete. The sample shows around 31,000 clones, and more than 4% sits with its ten largest clones. Details on this clone: Antigen unknown. The read falls 3 residues short of the CDR3 end, and the missing part is taken from the germline J gene.

V gave up 2 bases and J gave up 6 bases, with 8 bases separating them. Germline values: CDR1 LNHNV, CDR2 YYDKDF (reference sequence). This CDR3 spans 13 amino acids. The chain carries TRBV15 and TRBJ1-3; no firm D call. The specimen sequenced was blood buffy coat. This sequence was found in a woman aged 18-69 years with a cervical HPV16 infection that either progressed to CIN3+ or cleared (not recorded which). The CDR3: CATSRHNENTIYF. CDR3 bases read: TGTGCCACCAGCAGACACAATGAAAACACC.